Following are 11 T cell receptor beta chains from one sample sequenced in a study of blood T cell repertoires in COVID-19. TCRdb keeps only in-frame clones here, not all; method: immunoSEQ multiplex PCR. Of a few hundred thousand clones detected, 80% to 95% appear once; the ten largest clones hold 0.8% to 0.9%. The sequenced material came from PBMCs or T cells enriched from blood (not recorded which). The receptors originated from a woman aged 40 to 50 who had been exposed to COVID-19.

The rearrangement joins TRBV18 to TRBJ1-3; 8 bases agree with TRBD1. CDR1 KGHSH and CDR2 LQKENI come from the germline V gene. The CDR3 has 14 amino acids. The J segment lost 6 bases and the V segment lost 4 bases, leaving 5 bases of the junction unmatched. The CDR3 spells CASSRPGQANTIYF. The CDR3 coding sequence is TGTGCCAGCTCACGCCCGGGACAGGCAAACACCATATATTTT.

This chain joins TRBV2 and TRBJ1-4; TRBD1 agrees at 7 bases. The germline CDR1 and CDR2 sequences are SNHLY and FYNNEI. There are 14 residues in the CDR3. Trimming at V came to 2 bases and at J to 8 bases, leaving 5 bases not matched to a gene. The CDR3 spells CASSETGVGEKLFF. For the CDR3, the DNA is TGTGCCAGCAGTGAAACAGGGGTAGGGGAAAAACTGTTTTTT.

The chain uses TRBV7-2 and TRBJ1-2, with D possibly matching TRBD1 (5 bases). V dropped 5 bases and J dropped 8 bases, with 21 bases sitting between them. Germline V lookup: CDR1 SGHTA, CDR2 FQGNSA. The CDR3 extends over 15 amino acids. The CDR3 DNA sequence: TGTGCCAGCAGCCCAAGGCAGGGAAGTGGAAGCGGCTACACCTTC. Its protein product is CASSPRQGSGSGYTF. Variable domain in full (rest from reference TRBV7-2 and TRBJ1-2): GAGVSQSPSNKVTEKGKDVELRCDPISGHTALYWYRQSLGQGLEFLIYFQGNSAPDKSGLPSDRFSAERTGGSVSTLTIQRTQQEDSAVYLCASSPRQGSGSGYTFGSGTRLTVV.

This clone was seen only a few times. CDR3 in amino acids: CATSDPTETYGYTF. The CDR3 DNA sequence: TGTGCCACCAGTGATCCGACAGAGACTTATGGCTACACCTTC. The genes are TRBV24-1 and TRBJ1-2; maybe TRBD1 (5 bases). Per germline, CDR1 KGHDR and CDR2 SFDVKD. This CDR3 has 14 amino acids. The V end was cut by 3 bases, the J end by 5 bases, with 12 bases between.

The chain combines TRBV5-1 with TRBJ1-4; 7 bases are shared with TRBD1. J was trimmed by 8 bases and V by 0 bases; bases with no gene match: 7. The length of the CDR3 is 15 residues. CDR1 SGHRS and CDR2 YFSETQ come from the germline V gene. The CDR3 DNA reads TGCGCCAGCAGCTTGGCTACAGGGGTGAGGGAAAAACTGTTTTTT. Translating it yields CASSLATGVREKLFF.

The rearrangement joins TRBV19 to TRBJ2-7; 7 bases agree with TRBD1. Trimming at V came to 5 bases and at J to 0 bases, leaving 7 bases not matched to a gene. The CDR3 covers 15 residues. Germline CDR1 LNHDA, CDR2 SQIVND (reference sequence). CDR3 loop: CASSPTGTISYEQYF. The CDR3 coding sequence is TGTGCCAGTAGTCCGACAGGGACCATCTCCTACGAGCAGTACTTC.

The J gene is TRBJ2-1, the V gene TRBV10-3, with 8 positions matching TRBD1. The V segment lost 10 bases and the J segment 6 bases; nucleotides outside the gene matches: 11. CDR3 length: 14 residues. CDR1 and CDR2 from the germline V gene are ENHRY and SYGVKD. Written as DNA, the CDR3 is TGTGCCACCGCAGGGGGCGGGACCCCCAATGAGCAGTTCTTC. Amino acid sequence: CATAGGGTPNEQFF.

The rearrangement links TRBV7-2 to TRBJ2-6, with 7 bases lining up with TRBD2. The CDR3 consists of 15 residues. Germline-derived CDR1 and CDR2 are SGHTA and FQGNSA. The J segment lost 1 base and the V segment lost 4 bases, leaving 1 base of the junction unmatched. The CDR3 nucleotides read TGTGCCAGCAGCTCGGGGGGATCTGGGGCCAACGTCCTGACTTTC. Encoded protein: CASSSGGSGANVLTF.

The rearrangement uses TRBV7-9 and TRBJ1-1; D may be TRBD1 (5 bases). Trimming removed 5 bases at V and 0 bases at J, with 10 bases between. CDR1 is SEHNR and CDR2 is FQNEAQ in the germline V gene (reference sequence). The CDR3 totals 14 residues. The CDR3 sequence is CASSGGTVNTEAFF. The CDR3 coding sequence is TGTGCCAGCAGCGGGGGGACGGTGAACACTGAAGCTTTCTTT.

The rearrangement joins TRBV12-3 or TRBV12-4 to TRBJ1-1; TRBD1 might be the D (5 bases). This CDR3 is 13 amino acids long. V was cut by 5 bases and J by 1 base, with 8 bases left in between. Written as DNA, the CDR3 is TGTGCCAGCAGTCGGGGGACGAACACTGAAGCTTTCTTT. Protein product: CASSRGTNTEAFF.

The chain recombines TRBV7-3 with TRBJ2-3, with 14 bases fitting TRBD2. CDR1 is SGHTA and CDR2 is FQGTGA in the germline V gene. Trimming removed 8 bases from V and 6 bases from J; junction bases left unmatched: 7. The CDR3 sequence is 15 residues long. The DNA for the CDR3 is TGTGCCAGCGCTAGGACTAGCGGGGGGTTTGATACGCAGTATTTT. The encoded protein is CASARTSGGFDTQYF.